The T cell receptor beta chain under discussion was sequenced for a study of blood T cell repertoires in COVID-19. Comments on this clone: Other DNA sequences in this specimen translate into the identical CDR3.

Recovered status in Cohort 3 required two negative PCRs, clearance, or symptom resolution. Sequencing was performed with immunoSEQ multiplex PCR; in TCRdb, only in-frame clones are kept and a portion is missing. Of roughly 400,000 clones in the sample, 85% to 90% are singletons; the top ten hold 0.95% to 1.3%. From germline, CDR1 is LNHDA and CDR2 SQIVND (reference sequence). The CDR3 runs 14 residues. Trimming cost V 4 bases and J 1 base; bases outside gene matches: 0. The chain links TRBV19 to TRBJ1-2, with 10 bases that match TRBD1. Sequenced material: PBMCs or T cells enriched from blood (not recorded which). The sequence was collected from a young man who had recovered from COVID-19. The CDR3 nucleotides read TGTGCCAGTAGTAGGACAGGGGGTAACTATGGCTACACCTTC. Encoded protein: CASSRTGGNYGYTF.